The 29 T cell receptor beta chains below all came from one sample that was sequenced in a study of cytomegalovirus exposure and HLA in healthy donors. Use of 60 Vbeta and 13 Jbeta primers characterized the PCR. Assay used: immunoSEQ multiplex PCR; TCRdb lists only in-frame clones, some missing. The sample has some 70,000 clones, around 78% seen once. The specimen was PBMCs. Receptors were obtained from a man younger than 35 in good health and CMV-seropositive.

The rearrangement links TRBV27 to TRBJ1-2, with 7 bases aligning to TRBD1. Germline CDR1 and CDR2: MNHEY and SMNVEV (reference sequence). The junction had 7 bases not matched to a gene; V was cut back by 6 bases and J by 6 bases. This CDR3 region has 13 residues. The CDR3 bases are TGTGCCAGCAGGACGACAGGGCCACATGGCTACACCTTC. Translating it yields CASRTTGPHGYTF.

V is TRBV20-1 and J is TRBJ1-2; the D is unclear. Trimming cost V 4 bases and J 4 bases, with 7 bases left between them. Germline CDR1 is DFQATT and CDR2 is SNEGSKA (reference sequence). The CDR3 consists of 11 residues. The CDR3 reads CSAILSYGYTF. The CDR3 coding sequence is TGCAGTGCTATTTTGAGCTATGGCTACACCTTC.

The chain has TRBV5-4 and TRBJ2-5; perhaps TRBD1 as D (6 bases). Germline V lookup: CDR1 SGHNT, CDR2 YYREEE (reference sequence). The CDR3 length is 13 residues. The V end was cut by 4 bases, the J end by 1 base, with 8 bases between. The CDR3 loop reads CASSRTVQETQYF. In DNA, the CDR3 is TGTGCCAGCAGCCGGACAGTCCAAGAGACCCAGTACTTC.

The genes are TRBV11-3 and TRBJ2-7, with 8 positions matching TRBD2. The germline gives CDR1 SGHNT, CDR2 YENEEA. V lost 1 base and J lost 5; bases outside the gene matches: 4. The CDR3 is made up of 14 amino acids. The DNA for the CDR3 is TGTGCCAGCAGCTTAGGCGGGGGGAGCAACGAGCAGTACTTC. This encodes CASSLGGGSNEQYF.

The CDR3 nucleotides are TGTGCCAGCAGTTACGGTGGGCGGGAGAGCTCCTACGAGCAGTACTTC. It translates to CASSYGGRESSYEQYF. V is TRBV6-5 and J is TRBJ2-7; 7 bases are a match to TRBD2. J was trimmed by 0 bases and V by 2 bases; bases with no gene match: 7. CDR1 MNHEY and CDR2 SVGAGI come from the germline V gene. The CDR3 runs 16 residues.

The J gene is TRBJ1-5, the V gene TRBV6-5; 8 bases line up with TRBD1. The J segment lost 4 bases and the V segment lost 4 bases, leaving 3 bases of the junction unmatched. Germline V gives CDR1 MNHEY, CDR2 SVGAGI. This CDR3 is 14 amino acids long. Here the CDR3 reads CASSWGQANQPQHF. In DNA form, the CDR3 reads TGTGCCAGCAGTTGGGGACAGGCTAATCAGCCCCAGCATTTT.

Here the CDR3 reads CASSQQDRTGELFF. CDR3 DNA sequence: TGCGCCAGCAGCCAACAAGACAGGACCGGGGAGCTGTTTTTT. The V gene is TRBV4-1, the J gene TRBJ2-2; tentatively, D is TRBD1 (6 bases). CDR1 MGHRA and CDR2 YSYEKL come from the germline V gene. This CDR3 has 14 amino acids. With 2 bases removed from V and 5 bases from J, the gap between germline ends came to 9 bases.

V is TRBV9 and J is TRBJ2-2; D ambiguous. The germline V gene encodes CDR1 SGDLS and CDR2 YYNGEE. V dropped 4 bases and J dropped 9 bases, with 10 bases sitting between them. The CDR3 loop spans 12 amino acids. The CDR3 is CASSPGSRELFF. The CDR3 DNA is TGTGCCAGCAGCCCAGGCAGCCGGGAGCTGTTTTTT.

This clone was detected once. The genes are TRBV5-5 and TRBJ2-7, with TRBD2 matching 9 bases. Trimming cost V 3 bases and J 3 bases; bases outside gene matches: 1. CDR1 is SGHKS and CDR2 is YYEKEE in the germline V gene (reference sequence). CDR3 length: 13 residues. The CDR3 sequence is CASSSSGDYEQYF. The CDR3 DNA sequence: TGTGCCAGCAGCTCTAGCGGGGACTACGAGCAGTACTTC.

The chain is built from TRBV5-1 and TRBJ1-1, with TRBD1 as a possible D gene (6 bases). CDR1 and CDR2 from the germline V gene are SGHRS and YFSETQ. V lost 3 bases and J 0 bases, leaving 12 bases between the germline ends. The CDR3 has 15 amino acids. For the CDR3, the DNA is TGCGCCAGCAGCTCCTCTGGACAGCTGAACACTGAAGCTTTCTTT. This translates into CASSSSGQLNTEAFF. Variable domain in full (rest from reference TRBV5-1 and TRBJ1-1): KAGVTQTPRYLIKTRGQQVTLSCSPISGHRSVSWYQQTPGQGLQFLFEYFSETQRNKGNFPGRFSGRQFSNSRSEMNVSTLELGDSALYLCASSSSGQLNTEAFFGQGTRLTVV.

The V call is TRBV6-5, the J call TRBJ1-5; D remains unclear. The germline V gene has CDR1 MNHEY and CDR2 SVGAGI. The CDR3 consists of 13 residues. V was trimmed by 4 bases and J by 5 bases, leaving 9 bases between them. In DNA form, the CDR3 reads TGTGCCAGCAGTTTGGCACCGTATCAGCCCCAGCATTTT. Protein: CASSLAPYQPQHF.

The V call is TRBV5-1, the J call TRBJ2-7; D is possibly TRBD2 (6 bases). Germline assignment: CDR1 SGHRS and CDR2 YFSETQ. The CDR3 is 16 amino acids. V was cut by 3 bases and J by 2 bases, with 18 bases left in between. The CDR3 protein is CASSSSGGPTAYEQYF. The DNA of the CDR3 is TGCGCCAGCAGCTCGTCCGGAGGGCCGACGGCCTACGAGCAGTACTTC.

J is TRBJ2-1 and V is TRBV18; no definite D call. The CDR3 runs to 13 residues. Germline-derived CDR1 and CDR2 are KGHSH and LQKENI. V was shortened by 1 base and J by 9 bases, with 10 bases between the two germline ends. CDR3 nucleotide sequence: TGTGCCAGCTCACCACAGAACAGCCCTGAGCAGTTCTTC. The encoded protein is CASSPQNSPEQFF.

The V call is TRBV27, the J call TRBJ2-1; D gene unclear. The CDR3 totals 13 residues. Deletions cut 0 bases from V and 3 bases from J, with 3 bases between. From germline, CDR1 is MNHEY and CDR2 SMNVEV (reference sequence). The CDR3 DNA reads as TGTGCCAGCAGTTTATCATACTACAATGAGCAGTTCTTC. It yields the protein CASSLSYYNEQFF.

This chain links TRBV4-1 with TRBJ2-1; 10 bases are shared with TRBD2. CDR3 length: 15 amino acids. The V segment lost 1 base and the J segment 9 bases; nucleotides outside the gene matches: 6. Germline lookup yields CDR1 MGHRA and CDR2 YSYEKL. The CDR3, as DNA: TGCGCCAGCAGCCAAGGAAGCGGGGGGGCCACTGAGCAGTTCTTC. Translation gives CASSQGSGGATEQFF.

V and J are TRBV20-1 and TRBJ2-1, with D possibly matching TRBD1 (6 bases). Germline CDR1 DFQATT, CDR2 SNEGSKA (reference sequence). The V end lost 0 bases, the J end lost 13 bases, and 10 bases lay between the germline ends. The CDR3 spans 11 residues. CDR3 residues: CSARDSRGQFF. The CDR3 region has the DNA TGCAGTGCTAGAGATAGCAGGGGTCAGTTCTTC.

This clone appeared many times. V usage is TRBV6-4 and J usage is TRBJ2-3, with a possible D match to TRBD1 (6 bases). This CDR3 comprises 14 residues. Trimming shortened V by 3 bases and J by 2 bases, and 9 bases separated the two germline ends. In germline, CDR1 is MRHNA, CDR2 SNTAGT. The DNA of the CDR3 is TGTGCCAGCAGTGAAGGACAGACCACAGATACGCAGTATTTT. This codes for CASSEGQTTDTQYF.

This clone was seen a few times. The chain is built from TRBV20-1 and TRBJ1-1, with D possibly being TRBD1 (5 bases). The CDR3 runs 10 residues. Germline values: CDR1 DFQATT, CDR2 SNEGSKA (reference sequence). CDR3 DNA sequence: TGCAGGGCAGGGTTTGCTGAAGCTTTCTTT. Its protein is CRAGFAEAFF.

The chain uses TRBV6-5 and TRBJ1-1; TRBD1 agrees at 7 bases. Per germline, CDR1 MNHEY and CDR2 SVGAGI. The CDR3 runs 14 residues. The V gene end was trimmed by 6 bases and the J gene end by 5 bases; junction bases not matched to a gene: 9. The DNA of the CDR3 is TGTGCCAGCAGGTACGACAGGGCGGTAACTGAAGCTTTCTTT. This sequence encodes CASRYDRAVTEAFF.

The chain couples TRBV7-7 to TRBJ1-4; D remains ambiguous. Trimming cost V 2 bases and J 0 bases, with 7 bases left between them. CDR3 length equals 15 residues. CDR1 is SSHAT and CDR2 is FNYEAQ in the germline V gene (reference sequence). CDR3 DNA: TGTGCCAGCAGCTTAAACTCTGCAACTAATGAAAAACTGTTTTTT. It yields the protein CASSLNSATNEKLFF. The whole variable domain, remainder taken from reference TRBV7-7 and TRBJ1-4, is GAGVSQSPRYKVTKRGQDVTLRCDPISSHATLYWYQQALGQGPEFLTYFNYEAQPDKSGLPSDRFSAERPEGSISTLTIQRTEQRDSAMYRCASSLNSATNEKLFFGSGTQLSVL.

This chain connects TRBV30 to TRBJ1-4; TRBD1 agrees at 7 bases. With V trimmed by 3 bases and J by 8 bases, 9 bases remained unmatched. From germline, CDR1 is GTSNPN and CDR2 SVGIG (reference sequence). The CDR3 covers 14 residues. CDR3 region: CAWSLKGAEEKLFF. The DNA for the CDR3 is TGTGCCTGGAGCTTAAAGGGGGCTGAGGAAAAACTGTTTTTT.

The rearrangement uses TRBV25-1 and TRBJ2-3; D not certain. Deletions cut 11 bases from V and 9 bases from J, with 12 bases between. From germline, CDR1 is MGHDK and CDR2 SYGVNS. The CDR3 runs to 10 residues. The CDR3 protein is CAPQVRTQYF. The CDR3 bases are TGTGCCCCTCAGGTACGGACGCAGTATTTT.

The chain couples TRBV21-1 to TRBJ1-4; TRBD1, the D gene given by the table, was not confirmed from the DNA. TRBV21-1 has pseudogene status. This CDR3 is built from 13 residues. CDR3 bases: TGTGCCAGCAGGGGACAGAAAAATGAAAAACTGTTTTTT. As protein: CASRGQKNEKLFF.

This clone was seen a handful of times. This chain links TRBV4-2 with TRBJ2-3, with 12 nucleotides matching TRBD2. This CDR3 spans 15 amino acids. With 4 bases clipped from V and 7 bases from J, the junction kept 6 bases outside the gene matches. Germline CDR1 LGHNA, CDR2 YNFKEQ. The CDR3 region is CASSPWTSGDHTQYF. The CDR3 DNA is TGTGCCAGCAGCCCCTGGACTAGCGGGGACCATACGCAGTATTTT.

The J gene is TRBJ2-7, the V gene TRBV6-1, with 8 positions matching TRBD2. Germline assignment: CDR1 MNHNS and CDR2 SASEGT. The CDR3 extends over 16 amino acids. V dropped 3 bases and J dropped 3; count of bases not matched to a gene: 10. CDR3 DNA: TGTGCCAGCAGTGATCGGGGTGAAGCGGGAGTCTACGAGCAGTACTTC. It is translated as CASSDRGEAGVYEQYF.

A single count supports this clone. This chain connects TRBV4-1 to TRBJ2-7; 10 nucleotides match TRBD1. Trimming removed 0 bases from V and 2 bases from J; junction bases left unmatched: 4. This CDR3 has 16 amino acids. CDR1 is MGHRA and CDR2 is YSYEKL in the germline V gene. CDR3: CASSQESGTGAYEQYF. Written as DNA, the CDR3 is TGCGCCAGCAGCCAAGAATCGGGGACAGGGGCCTACGAGCAGTACTTC.

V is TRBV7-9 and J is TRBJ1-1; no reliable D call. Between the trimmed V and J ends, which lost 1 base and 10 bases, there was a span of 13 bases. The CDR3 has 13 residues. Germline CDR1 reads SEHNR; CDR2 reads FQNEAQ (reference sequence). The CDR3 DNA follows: TGTGCCAGCAGCTTAGAGCCCGAAATGGTAGCTTTCTTT. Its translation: CASSLEPEMVAFF.

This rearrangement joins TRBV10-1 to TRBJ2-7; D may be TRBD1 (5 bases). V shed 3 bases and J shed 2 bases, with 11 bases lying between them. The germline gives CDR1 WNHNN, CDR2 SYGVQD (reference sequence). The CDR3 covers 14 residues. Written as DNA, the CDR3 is TGCGCCAGCAGTGATGGGCAGGGTCCCTACGAGCAGTACTTC. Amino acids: CASSDGQGPYEQYF.

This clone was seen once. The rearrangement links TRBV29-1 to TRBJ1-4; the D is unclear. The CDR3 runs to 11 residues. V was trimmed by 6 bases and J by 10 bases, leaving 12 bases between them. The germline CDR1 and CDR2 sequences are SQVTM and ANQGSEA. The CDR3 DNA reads TGCAGCGTCACCTCCCCGGGAAAACTGTTTTTT. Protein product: CSVTSPGKLFF.